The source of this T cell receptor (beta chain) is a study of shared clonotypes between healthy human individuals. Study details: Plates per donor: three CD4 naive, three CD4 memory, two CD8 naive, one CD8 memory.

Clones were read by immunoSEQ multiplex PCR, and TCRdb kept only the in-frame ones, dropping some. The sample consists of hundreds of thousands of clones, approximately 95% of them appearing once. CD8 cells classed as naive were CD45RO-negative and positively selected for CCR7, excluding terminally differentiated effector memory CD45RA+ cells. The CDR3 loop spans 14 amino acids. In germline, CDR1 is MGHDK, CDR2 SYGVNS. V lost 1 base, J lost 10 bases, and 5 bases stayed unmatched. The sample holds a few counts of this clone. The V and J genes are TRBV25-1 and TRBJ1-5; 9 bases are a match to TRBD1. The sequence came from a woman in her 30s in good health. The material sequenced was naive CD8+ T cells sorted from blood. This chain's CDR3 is CASSEWDRVTPQHF. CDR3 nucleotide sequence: TGTGCCAGCAGTGAATGGGACAGGGTAACCCCCCAGCATTTT. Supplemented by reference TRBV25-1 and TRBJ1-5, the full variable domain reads EADIYQTPRYLVIGTGKKITLECSQTMGHDKMYWYQQDPGMELHLIHYSYGVNSTEKGDLSSESTVSRIRTEHFPLTLESARPSHTSQYLCASSEWDRVTPQHFGDGTRLSIL.